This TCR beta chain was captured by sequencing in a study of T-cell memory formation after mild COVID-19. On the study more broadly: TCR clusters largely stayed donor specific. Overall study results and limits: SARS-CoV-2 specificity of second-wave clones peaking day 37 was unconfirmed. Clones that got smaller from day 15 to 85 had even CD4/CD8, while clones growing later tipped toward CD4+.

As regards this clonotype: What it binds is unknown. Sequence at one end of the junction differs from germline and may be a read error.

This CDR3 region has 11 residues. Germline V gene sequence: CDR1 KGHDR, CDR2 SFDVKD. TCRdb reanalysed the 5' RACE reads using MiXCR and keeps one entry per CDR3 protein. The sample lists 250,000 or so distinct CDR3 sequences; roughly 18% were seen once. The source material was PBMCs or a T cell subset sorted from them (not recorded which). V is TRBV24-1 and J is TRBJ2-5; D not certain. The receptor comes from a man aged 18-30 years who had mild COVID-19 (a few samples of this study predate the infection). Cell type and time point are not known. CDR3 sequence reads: CATSDFGACSF. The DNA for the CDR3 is TGTGCCACCAGTGATTTTGGAGCGTGCAGCTTC.